The T cell receptor (beta chain) described here comes from a study of blood T cell repertoires in COVID-19. Study-wide context: The origin of the acute and convalescent COVID-19 samples was the United States, Italy and Spain. Nucleic acid was either cDNA or gDNA, and it came from T cells, B-cell-depleted T cells, or PBMCs.

The CDR3 loop spans 15 amino acids. Per germline, CDR1 SGHRS and CDR2 YFSETQ. Trimming at V came to 7 bases and at J to 1 base, leaving 9 bases not matched to a gene. In the study's own analysis: Amplification of reference gene primers provided the estimated nucleated cell counts. Using immunoSEQ multiplex PCR, the repertoire was profiled, and TCRdb retains in-frame clones only, with some absent. That table is the source of V, J and clone size, and D and trimming were worked out from the DNA. The table shows about 100,000 clones, with more than 85% occurring only once. This sequence joins TRBV5-1 and TRBJ2-3; 7 nucleotides align to TRBD1. The sample comprised peripheral blood. The sequence was collected from a man younger than 30 with acute or convalescent COVID-19. The chain's CDR3 is CASHPRQGGTDTQYF. CDR3 nucleotide sequence: TGCGCCAGCCATCCCCGCCAGGGGGGCACAGATACGCAGTATTTT.